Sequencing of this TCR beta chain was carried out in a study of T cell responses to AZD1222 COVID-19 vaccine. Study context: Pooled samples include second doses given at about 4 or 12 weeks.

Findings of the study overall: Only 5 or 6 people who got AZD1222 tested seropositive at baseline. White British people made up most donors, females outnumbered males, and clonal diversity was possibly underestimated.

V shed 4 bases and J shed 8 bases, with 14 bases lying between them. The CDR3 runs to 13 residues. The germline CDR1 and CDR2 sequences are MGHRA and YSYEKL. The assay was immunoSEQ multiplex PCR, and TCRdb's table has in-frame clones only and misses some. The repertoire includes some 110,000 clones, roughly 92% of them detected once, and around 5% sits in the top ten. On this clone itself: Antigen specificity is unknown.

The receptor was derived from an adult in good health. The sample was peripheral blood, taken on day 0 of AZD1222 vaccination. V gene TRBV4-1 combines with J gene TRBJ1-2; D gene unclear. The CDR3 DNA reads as TGCGCCAGCAGCCTCGTACCAGGCGGGGGCTACACCTTC. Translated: CASSLVPGGGYTF.